The clone carrying this T cell receptor beta chain was found a few times. The antigen is undetermined. From the germline J gene comes the end of the CDR3, since the read stops 3 residues before it. Sequencing was performed with immunoSEQ multiplex PCR; in TCRdb, only in-frame clones are kept and a portion is missing. The sample contains 35,000 to 50,000 clones, none of them singletons. The V end lost 6 bases, the J end lost 5 bases, and 17 bases lay between the germline ends. Germline V gives CDR1 KGHSH, CDR2 LQKENI. This CDR3 contains 14 residues. These data are taken from a study of T cell clonality in common variable immunodeficiency. Whole-study findings and limits: In common variable immunodeficiency, TCR beta chains reportedly carried fewer deletions and N-nucleotide insertions. The cause of increased CVID clonality remains unclear without subpopulation sequencing. CVID subjects had higher TCRbeta clonality than healthy controls, most marked in about a third. Patient heterogeneity in the CVID cohort limited correlations between repertoire features and clinical complications.

The sample taken for sequencing was peripheral blood mononuclear cells. The chain uses TRBV18 and TRBJ2-7, with D possibly being TRBD1 (5 bases). This TCR came from a person aged 18-69 years in good health. CDR3 residues: CASSPGVGVHEQYF. CDR3 bases read: TGTGCCAGCTCTCCCGGCGTAGGGGTCCACGAG.